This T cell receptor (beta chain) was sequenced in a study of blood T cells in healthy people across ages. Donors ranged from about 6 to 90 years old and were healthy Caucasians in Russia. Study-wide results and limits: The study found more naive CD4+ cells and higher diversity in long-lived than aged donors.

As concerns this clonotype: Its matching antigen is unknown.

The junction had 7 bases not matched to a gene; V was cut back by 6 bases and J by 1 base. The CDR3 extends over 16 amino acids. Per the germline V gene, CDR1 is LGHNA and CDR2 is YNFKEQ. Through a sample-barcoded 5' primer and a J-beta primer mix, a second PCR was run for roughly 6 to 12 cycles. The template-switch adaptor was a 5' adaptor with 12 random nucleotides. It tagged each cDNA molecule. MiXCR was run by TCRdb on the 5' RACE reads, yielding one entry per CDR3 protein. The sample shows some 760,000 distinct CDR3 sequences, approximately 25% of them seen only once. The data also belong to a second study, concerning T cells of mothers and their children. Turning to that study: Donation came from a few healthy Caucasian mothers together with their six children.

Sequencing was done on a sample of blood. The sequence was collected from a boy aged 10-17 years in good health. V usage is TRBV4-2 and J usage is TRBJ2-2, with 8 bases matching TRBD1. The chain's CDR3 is CASSQAGQENTGELFF. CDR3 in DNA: TGTGCCAGCAGTCAGGCGGGACAGGAGAACACCGGGGAGCTGTTTTTT.